The clone carrying this TCR beta chain was seen ten or more times. Arm-PCR of CDR3 regions with iRepertoire HTBI primers generated TCR beta libraries. Each CDR3 protein is one row after TCRdb ran MiXCR on the multiplex PCR reads. The sample consists of 370,000 or so distinct CDR3 sequences, around 16% of them appearing once. Time point given: newly diagnosed GD, antithyroid drugs for less than 3 months. PBMC-extracted RNA yielded the TCR library. These data belong to a study of regulatory T cells in long-lasting Graves disease. Germline CDR1 and CDR2: DFQATT and SNEGSKA (reference sequence). The CDR3 is 15 amino acids. Losses at the gene ends were 5 bases for V and 1 base for J; bases not matched to a gene: 9. The sample was also reused in another study, on T cells in Graves' hyperthyroidism and ophthalmopathy.

V usage is TRBV20-1 and J usage is TRBJ2-3; 7 bases are shared with TRBD2. The sample here was peripheral blood mononuclear cells (PBMCs), taken at new diagnosis, from a patient treated with antithyroid drugs. This receptor was obtained from a woman younger than 35 with Graves disease. This CDR3 reads CSAGRESGGTDTQYF. In nucleotides, the CDR3 is TGCAGTGCTGGGCGGGAGAGCGGAGGCACAGATACGCAGTATTTT.